Listed below are T cell receptor beta chains from one sample, sequenced in a study of OX40 agonist ivuxolimab in advanced cancers. This table comes from immunoSEQ multiplex PCR, and its TCRdb copy is limited to in-frame clones, with some not included. The sample includes some 70,000 clones, around 81% of them seen just once. The sequenced sample was CD4+ or CD8+ T cells sorted from blood, obtained in a trial of the OX40 agonist ivuxolimab. The receptors here all came from an adult with an advanced solid tumor such as melanoma, head and neck, liver or kidney cancer. CDR3s include the opening cysteine and the closing phenylalanine or tryptophan. D genes are given only for firm matches. Clone size is given for some rows only: seen once, a few or many times, or a class if the clone is expanded.

j_call clone_size v_call d_call cdr3_nt cdr3_aa
TRBJ2-1 NA TRBV2 NA TGTGCCAGCAGACAGGGATCCTACAATGAGCAGTTCTTC CASRQGSYNEQFF
TRBJ2-5 NA TRBV5-1 TRBD2 TGCGCCAGCAGCTTCGCTAGCGGGAGGGCCAGTGAGACCCAGTACTTC CASSFASGRASETQYF
TRBJ1-5 few TRBV14 NA TGTGCCAGCAGCCCGGGGAACGGCAATCAGCCCCAGCATTTT CASSPGNGNQPQHF
TRBJ1-4 NA TRBV30 NA TGTGCCTTTAACAGGAGAACTAATGAAAAACTGTTTTTT CAFNRRTNEKLFF
TRBJ2-3 NA TRBV14 NA TGTGCCAGCAGCCAGATGGTCACAGATACGCAGTATTTT CASSQMVTDTQYF
TRBJ1-5 once TRBV2 NA TGTGCCAGCAGTGGCACCACAGGGATCAGCAATCAGCCCCAGCATTTT CASSGTTGISNQPQHF
TRBJ1-1 NA TRBV12-5 NA TGTGCTAGTGGTTTGTGGGACCGACCTGAAGCTTTCTTT CASGLWDRPEAFF
TRBJ2-5 NA TRBV7-3 TRBD2 TGTGCCAGCAGGCCCACTAGCGGGGAGACCCAGTACTTC CASRPTSGETQYF
TRBJ1-2 medium-sized TRBV2 NA TGTGCCAGCGAAGAGGGGCCACTCTATGGCTACACCTTC CASEEGPLYGYTF
TRBJ2-2 NA TRBV5-1 TRBD2 TGCGCCAGCAGCACGGATCTAGCGGGAACCGGGGAGCTGTTTTTT CASSTDLAGTGELFF
TRBJ2-1 NA TRBV15 NA TGTGCCACCAGCAGAGTTGCGGGGAGCTACAATGAGCAGTTCTTC CATSRVAGSYNEQFF
TRBJ2-1 NA TRBV5-4 TRBD2 TGTGCCAGCAGCTTGAGGGACTATGGGGATGAGCAGTTCTTC CASSLRDYGDEQFF
TRBJ2-7 NA TRBV2 TRBD1 TGTGCCAGCGGACAGGGTCCCTACGAGCAGTACTTC CASGQGPYEQYF
TRBJ1-2 NA TRBV2 NA TGTGCCAGCAGTCCTGGGGTAGACTATGGCTACACCTTC CASSPGVDYGYTF
TRBJ1-1 NA TRBV6-1 NA TGTGCCAGCAGTGGCCCCTGGACAGCCACCACTGAAGCTTTCTTT CASSGPWTATTEAFF
TRBJ2-3 NA TRBV11-1 NA TGTGCCAGCAGCTTACGAGGCGGCGGAGAGAGGGATACGCAGTATTTT CASSLRGGGERDTQYF
TRBJ1-2 NA TRBV9 NA TGTGCCAGCTGGGGAGCTAACTATGGCTACACCTTC CASWGANYGYTF
TRBJ2-2 NA TRBV2 NA TGTGCCAGCAGGATGGACGACAGCGGGGAGCTGTTTTTT CASRMDDSGELFF
TRBJ1-6 NA TRBV6-1 NA TGTGCCAGCAGTTCGATCCAGACTAATTCACCCCTCCACTTT CASSSIQTNSPLHF
TRBJ2-1 NA TRBV7-3 TRBD2 TGTGCCAGCAGCTTAAGGCTAGCGGGAGAGGAGGAGCAGTTCTTC CASSLRLAGEEEQFF
TRBJ1-4 NA TRBV5-4 NA TGTGCCAGCAGCGACCGACGCTACTCAACTAATGAAAAACTGTTTTTT CASSDRRYSTNEKLFF
TRBJ1-5 NA TRBV27 NA TGTGCCAGCAGGCAGGGCACAAATCAGCCCCAGCATTTT CASRQGTNQPQHF
TRBJ2-3 NA TRBV6-5 TRBD1 TGTGCCAGCAGAGTGAGGACAGGGGCTACAGATACGCAGTATTTT CASRVRTGATDTQYF
TRBJ1-1 few TRBV30 NA TGTGCCTGGAGTGTCATGGGGGCCGCTGAAGCTTTCTTT CAWSVMGAAEAFF
TRBJ1-2 NA TRBV6-1 TRBD1 TGTGCCAGCAGTGAAGCCCACGGACAGGGCGTGTATGGCTACACCTTC CASSEAHGQGVYGYTF
TRBJ2-7 NA TRBV2 TRBD1 TGTGCCAGCAGTCGAATCACAGGGGCTGACGAGCAGTACTTC CASSRITGADEQYF
TRBJ1-2 NA TRBV19 NA TGTGCCAGTAGTATAGCACGAGGGCCCGTCTATGGCTACACCTTC CASSIARGPVYGYTF
TRBJ2-7 NA TRBV28 NA TGTGCCAGCAGTTTATCAACAGGCTCCTACGAGCAGTACTTC CASSLSTGSYEQYF
TRBJ2-7 NA TRBV19 TRBD1 TGTGCCAGTAGTAGAAGGTCGTTGGGGACAGGGCTACACGAGCAGTACTTC CASSRRSLGTGLHEQYF
TRBJ1-2 NA TRBV28 TRBD1 TGTGCCAGCAGTGGGACAGGACTACTTAACTATGGCTACACCTTC CASSGTGLLNYGYTF
TRBJ1-5 NA TRBV5-4 TRBD1 TGTGCCAGCAGCCCTGACAGGGACAATCAGCCCCAGCATTTT CASSPDRDNQPQHF
TRBJ2-6 NA TRBV5-1 NA TGCGCCAGCAGCCAGAGCTCTGGGGCCAACGTCCTGACTTTC CASSQSSGANVLTF
TRBJ2-7 NA TRBV30 NA TGTGCCTGGAGTGAGGCTCGGATGTGGGGAGCCTACGAGCAGTACTTC CAWSEARMWGAYEQYF
TRBJ2-3 NA TRBV30 NA TGTGCCTGGAGTGGGGGGGTTAGCCTCCAGACAGATACGCAGTATTTT CAWSGGVSLQTDTQYF
TRBJ1-5 NA TRBV6-6 NA TGTGCCAGCAGTTACTCGAATTACGGGCTGCGTCAGCCCCAGCATTTT CASSYSNYGLRQPQHF
TRBJ2-7 NA TRBV5-1 TRBD2 TGCGCCAGCAGACCCCTAGCGGGAGGGCTCTACGAGCAGTACTTC CASRPLAGGLYEQYF
TRBJ2-3 NA TRBV7-3 NA TGTGCCAGCAGCTCCTCGGGAGATACGCAGTATTTT CASSSSGDTQYF
TRBJ2-7 NA TRBV18 NA TGTGCCAGCTCACCCACATCCGGGGTTTCCTACGAGCAGTACTTC CASSPTSGVSYEQYF
TRBJ2-6 once TRBV4-1 NA TGCGCCAGCAGCCCCCAGGGGTCTGGGGCCAACGTCCTGACTTTC CASSPQGSGANVLTF
TRBJ2-5 NA TRBV5-1 NA TGCGCCAGCAGCTTGGGGGCAGGGGTCAAAGAGACCCAGTACTTC CASSLGAGVKETQYF
TRBJ2-1 NA TRBV7-2 TRBD2 TGTGCCAGCAGCTCCATCGGGGGGGTTGGCAATGAGCAGTTCTTC CASSSIGGVGNEQFF
TRBJ1-5 few TRBV10-3 NA TGTGCCATCAGTGAGTTACTTAATCAGCCCCAGCATTTT CAISELLNQPQHF
TRBJ2-7 NA TRBV5-1 NA TGCGCCAGCAGATACAACTCCTACGAGCAGTACTTC CASRYNSYEQYF
TRBJ2-3 NA TRBV7-2 NA TGTGCCAGCAGCTTAGCAGGGGGCACAGATACGCAGTATTTT CASSLAGGTDTQYF
TRBJ1-6 NA TRBV30 TRBD1 TGTGCCTGGAGTGTCTCGACAGGGGGGTATAATTCACCCCTCCACTTT CAWSVSTGGYNSPLHF